Shown below are 21 T cell receptor beta chains from a single sample sequenced in a study of PD-1 blockade in classical Hodgkin lymphoma. Time point: cycle 4 day 1 (C4D1), after 5 to 7 weeks of nivolumab. All trial patients relapsed after autologous stem cell transplantation. Assay used: immunoSEQ multiplex PCR; TCRdb lists only in-frame clones, some missing. The table has some 45,000 clones, 78% seen once; the top ten hold around 37%. This material consisted of peripheral blood mononuclear cells (PBMCs), taken before the fourth cycle of nivolumab. All receptors derive from a human donor with classical Hodgkin lymphoma.

V usage is TRBV6-4 and J usage is TRBJ2-2; 8 bases are a match to TRBD1. V trimming: 2 bases; J trimming: 4 bases; junction bases outside the gene matches: 9. CDR3 size: 17 residues. Looked up from germline, CDR1 is MRHNA and CDR2 is SNTAGT. The CDR3 region has the DNA TGTGCCAGCAGTGACCTCCGTTTGGACAGGGCCACCGGGGAGCTGTTTTTT. The encoded protein is CASSDLRLDRATGELFF.

The chain joins TRBV19 to TRBJ1-5; a weak D match, TRBD1 (5 bases). Trimming left V 4 bases short and J 5 bases short, with 18 bases between. The germline V gene has CDR1 LNHDA and CDR2 SQIVND (reference sequence). CDR3 length: 16 residues. The CDR3 loop reads CASSTQPGLSDQPQHF. In DNA form, the CDR3 reads TGTGCCAGTAGTACACAACCGGGACTGAGTGATCAGCCCCAGCATTTT.

The chain links TRBV7-3 to TRBJ1-1; D is uncertain. The CDR3 is 14 amino acids. Germline lookup yields CDR1 SGHTA and CDR2 FQGTGA. Trimming stripped 5 bases from V and 1 base from J, with 11 bases between. The chain's CDR3 is CASSLGSGNTEAFF. The CDR3 nucleotides are TGTGCCAGCAGCCTGGGATCGGGGAACACTGAAGCTTTCTTT.

V gene TRBV7-2 combines with J gene TRBJ1-1, with D maybe TRBD1 (5 bases). Germline loops: CDR1 SGHTA, CDR2 FQGNSA. The CDR3 consists of 13 residues. With 5 bases removed from V and 5 bases from J, the gap between germline ends came to 12 bases. The CDR3 DNA is TGTGCCAGCAGCGCAGGGAGGAGGACTGAAGCTTTCTTT. It codes for CASSAGRRTEAFF.

The rearrangement uses TRBV19 and TRBJ1-5; maybe TRBD1 (6 bases). The CDR3 has 16 residues. Per germline, CDR1 LNHDA and CDR2 SQIVND (reference sequence). Trimming took off 7 bases at V and 6 bases at J, with 22 bases between the two ends. In DNA, the CDR3 is TGTGCCAGTACCACGGTTGGGCAGGGGAGGCTTCAGCCCCAGCATTTT. It specifies CASTTVGQGRLQPQHF.

The chain recombines TRBV12-5 with TRBJ2-3; D not resolved. The V gene's germline CDR1 is LGHNT and CDR2 FRNRAP. V dropped 4 bases and J dropped 11 bases, with 10 bases sitting between them. The CDR3 spans 11 residues. In nucleotides, the CDR3 is TGTGCTAGTGGTTCCTCCCGGAGGCAGTATTTT. Translation: CASGSSRRQYF. The complete variable domain, with remaining parts taken from reference TRBV12-5 and TRBJ2-3, reads DARVTQTPRHKVTEMGQEVTMRCQPILGHNTVFWYRQTMMQGLELLAYFRNRAPLDDSGMPKDRFSAEMPDATLATLKIQPSEPRDSAVYFCASGSSRRQYFGPGTRLTVL.

The chain links TRBV6-1 to TRBJ1-4; no firm D call. Germline CDR1 MNHNS, CDR2 SASEGT. The CDR3 length is 17 residues. V shed 0 bases and J shed 3 bases, with 14 bases lying between them. This CDR3 is CASSEALYGSSNEKLFF. Here the CDR3 DNA reads TGTGCCAGCAGTGAAGCGCTGTACGGGAGCTCTAATGAAAAACTGTTTTTT.

This clone was seen a handful of times. CDR3 bases: TGTGCCAGCAGCTTAGGGGAGGGAGAGACCCAGTACTTC. Protein: CASSLGEGETQYF. The chain has TRBV7-2 and TRBJ2-5; TRBD2 agrees at 7 bases. CDR3 length: 13 amino acids. The germline gives CDR1 SGHTA, CDR2 FQGNSA. With V trimmed by 1 base and J by 4 bases, 0 bases remained unmatched. Together with reference TRBV7-2 and TRBJ2-5, the CDR3 gives the full variable domain: GAGVSQSPSNKVTEKGKDVELRCDPISGHTALYWYRQSLGQGLEFLIYFQGNSAPDKSGLPSDRFSAERTGGSVSTLTIQRTQQEDSAVYLCASSLGEGETQYFGPGTRLLVL.

This clone was seen only a few times. This chain joins TRBV27 and TRBJ1-5, with 7 bases that match TRBD1. This CDR3 region has 15 residues. The V and J ends lost 1 base and 3 bases, in that order; junction bases with no gene match: 3. Per germline, CDR1 MNHEY and CDR2 SMNVEV (reference sequence). DNA for the CDR3: TGTGCCAGCAGTTTATTTGGGACAGACAATCAGCCCCAGCATTTT. The encoded protein is CASSLFGTDNQPQHF.

This clone showed up just once. V usage is TRBV9 and J usage is TRBJ2-7, with 9 positions matching TRBD2. This CDR3 has 15 residues. Germline CDR1 and CDR2: SGDLS and YYNGEE. V trimming: 0 bases; J trimming: 5 bases; junction bases outside the gene matches: 6. The CDR3 reads CASSVGSGGRNEQYF. The CDR3 region has the DNA TGTGCCAGCAGCGTAGGAAGCGGGGGGAGGAACGAGCAGTACTTC.

This clone has only a few counts. V and J are TRBV4-2 and TRBJ1-6, with D uncertain. CDR1 is LGHNA and CDR2 is YNFKEQ in the germline V gene. The CDR3 contains 14 residues. V dropped 2 bases and J dropped 9 bases, with 11 bases sitting between them. CDR3 region: CASSQKEKPSPLHF. As DNA, the CDR3 is TGTGCCAGCAGCCAAAAGGAGAAGCCTTCACCCCTCCACTTT.

The chain uses TRBV18 and TRBJ1-1; D possibly corresponds to TRBD1 (6 bases). Germline CDR1 KGHSH, CDR2 LQKENI. The length of the CDR3 is 16 residues. Trimming removed 2 bases from V and 5 bases from J, with 18 bases in between. CDR3 sequence (DNA): TGTGCCAGCTCACCAAACGACCCAGGGGCGCGAACTGAAGCTTTCTTT. Residues: CASSPNDPGARTEAFF. Complete variable domain (other parts from reference TRBV18 and TRBJ1-1): NAGVMQNPRHLVRRRGQEARLRCSPMKGHSHVYWYRQLPEEGLKFMVYLQKENIIDESGMPKERFSAEFPKEGPSILRIQQVVRGDSAAYFCASSPNDPGARTEAFFGQGTRLTVV.

V gene TRBV27 combines with J gene TRBJ1-2, with D uncertain. V lost 8 bases, J lost 4 bases, and 14 bases lay in between. The CDR3 sequence is 13 residues long. Germline CDR1 reads MNHEY; CDR2 reads SMNVEV (reference sequence). The CDR3 DNA sequence: TGTGCCAGCTCTGTGCGGGCTGGCTATGGCTACACCTTC. Translation gives CASSVRAGYGYTF.

V and J are TRBV6-6 and TRBJ1-1; 10 bases line up with TRBD1. J gave up 3 bases and V 6 bases, and 7 bases lay outside the gene matches. This CDR3 contains 15 residues. The germline V gene encodes CDR1 MNHNY and CDR2 SVGAGI (reference sequence). CDR3 DNA sequence: TGTGCCAGCAGCGACAGGGGGCTAAGGGACACTGAAGCTTTCTTT. Residues: CASSDRGLRDTEAFF.

The chain is built from TRBV7-2 and TRBJ2-5; unclear D gene. CDR3 size: 13 residues. V was trimmed by 2 bases and J by 1 base, leaving 5 bases between them. Germline V gives CDR1 SGHTA, CDR2 FQGNSA. The CDR3 reads CASSLPSQETQYF. The CDR3 DNA follows: TGTGCCAGCAGCTTACCCAGCCAAGAGACCCAGTACTTC.

The V call is TRBV5-1, the J call TRBJ2-1, with D perhaps TRBD2 (5 bases). Germline assignment: CDR1 SGHRS and CDR2 YFSETQ. The CDR3 spans 13 residues. Deletions cut 5 bases from V and 4 bases from J, with 10 bases between. The CDR3 DNA follows: TGCGCCAGCAGTTTAGCGAGTTACAATGAGCAGTTCTTC. As protein: CASSLASYNEQFF.

To note about this clone: The same CDR3 also results from other DNA sequences found in this sample. The chain is built from TRBV4-2 and TRBJ1-5; D remains unclear. CDR3 length equals 14 residues. In germline, CDR1 is LGHNA, CDR2 YNFKEQ. V was cut by 4 bases and J by 7 bases, with 14 bases left in between. The CDR3 nucleotides read TGTGCCAGCAGCCGGAGAGAGGTGGAGCAGCCCCAGCATTTT. Translated: CASSRREVEQPQHF.

The table lists this clone with a few counts. The chain is built from TRBV14 and TRBJ1-1, with 7 bases lining up with TRBD1. CDR3 length equals 14 residues. Germline trimming cut 4 bases from V and 4 bases from J; bases unmatched to any gene: 6. In germline, CDR1 is SGHDN, CDR2 FVKESK. CDR3 sequence: CASSLRQGVTEAFF. CDR3 DNA sequence: TGTGCCAGCAGCCTCCGACAGGGAGTCACTGAAGCTTTCTTT.

The J gene is TRBJ1-1, the V gene TRBV7-9; D gene unclear. The CDR3 contains 14 residues. In germline, CDR1 is SEHNR, CDR2 FQNEAQ (reference sequence). Trimming took off 4 bases at V and 4 bases at J, with 13 bases between the two ends. DNA for the CDR3: TGTGCCAGCAGCTCCTTCGGGCGCGGCACTGAAGCTTTCTTT. It yields the protein CASSSFGRGTEAFF.

This chain connects TRBV7-6 to TRBJ2-2; TRBD1 matches at 11 bases. Germline assignment: CDR1 SGHVS and CDR2 FNYEAQ. The CDR3 sequence is 16 residues long. Trimming took 2 bases from V and 2 from J; bases not matched to a gene: 1. CDR3 bases: TGTGCCAGCAGCTTATGGACAGGGGGCAACACCGGGGAGCTGTTTTTT. Residues: CASSLWTGGNTGELFF.

The CDR3: CASSFLSSGGSTDTQYF. The CDR3 DNA reads as TGTGCCAGCAGTTTCCTCTCCTCGGGGGGAAGCACAGATACGCAGTATTTT. The V gene is TRBV27, the J gene TRBJ2-3; the match to TRBD2 covers 7 bases. CDR1 is MNHEY and CDR2 is SMNVEV in the germline V gene (reference sequence). Trimming cost V 3 bases and J 0 bases; bases outside gene matches: 9. The CDR3 runs 17 residues.